This TCR beta chain was retrieved from a study of read filtering for tumor transcriptome and immune sequencing (dated by TCRdb to about 2020). Context from the whole study: Of the patients in the cohort, more than 16 were male and 14 were female, and their mean age was roughly 68 years, with a range of roughly 40 to 80. Under revised international staging, roughly eight patients fell into R-ISS I, more than 15 into R-ISS II and more than five into R-ISS III. After DNase treatment, whole-transcriptome libraries were prepared using the TruSeq RNA Access Library Prep Kit. TCR-region mapped reads per sample ranged from about 3.5 to 11 million with IR-seq versus only roughly 85 to 1273 with RNA-seq. The study compared TCR repertoires from targeted immune repertoire sequencing and bulk whole-transcriptome sequencing run on the same bone marrow samples. One main goal was a read-filtering strategy for immune repertoire data, in particular deciding whether clonotypes backed by only one read should be removed.

TCR libraries were constructed from 400 to 500 ng RNA using the Immunoverse kit, and molecular barcoded adaptors covering alpha/delta and beta/gamma chains were employed. TCR library preparation used the same RNA that was used for transcriptome sequencing. An Illumina HiSeq 4000 with 2 x 150 cycles was used to sequence the TCR libraries. Per the original workflow: TCR reads were aligned to human V, D, J and C references and assembled into CDR3 clonotypes with MiXCR, including quality filtering and error correction. The tcR package in R was used to analyze clonotype counts and gene usage diversity. Raw mapping reads were checked after the RNA-seq reads had been mapped by STAR aligner version 2.5.3a onto the human GRCh37 genome. To test how sequencing depth affects detected clonotypes, IR-seq fastq files were randomly downsampled with Seqtk 1.3. TCRdb handled the public reads itself, with Q25 trimming in fastp and clone calling in MiXCR, and kept productive beta chains. Every entry covers one CDR3 protein and lists the most common genes and DNA from its rows. The V and J calls shown here were made by TCRdb, not taken from the authors' results. This sample has 43,000 or so distinct CDR3 sequences in its table, and over 9.5% of those were observed once. The ten largest clones capture 14% to 15% of the sample.

Every patient had bone marrow sampled at the time of active disease. Isolation of bone marrow mononuclear cells was performed by Ficoll-Hypaque density gradient centrifugation. To remove myeloma plasma cells, the cells were labeled with CD138 magnetic microbeads on a MACS separator, and CD138-negative cells were then collected by negative selection. Flow cytometry on an Attune NxT with CD138 antibodies was used to check the purity of the isolated cells. TRIzol reagent was used to extract total RNA, which was then quantified with a NanoDrop spectrophotometer. For each patient, paired RNA-seq and IR-seq were run on the CD138-negative bone marrow sample from that patient. From the cysteine through the phenylalanine, the CDR3 covers 13 amino acids. The DNA shown is the 39-base CDR3, in frame from base 1. From a lookup of the germline V gene, CDR1 and CDR2 are MNHEY and SVGAGI. The V end gives up 5 bases and the J end 7 bases, leaving 4 bases in the junction not matched to a gene.

Overall study outcomes, separate from this receptor: Single-read clonotypes made up roughly 80% of clonotypes but about 3.2% of total reads in IR-seq, and roughly 75% of clonotypes and 40% to 45% of reads in RNA-seq. Compared with RNA-seq, IR-seq captured clonotypes at much greater depth and more reliably, and a smaller IR-seq throughput was enough to identify most of the shared clonotypes. The sorted CD138-negative fraction was not purified T cells but a mixed bone marrow immune population. The correlation between IR-seq and RNA-seq shared clonotype proportions was increased by removal of single-read clonotypes.

This clonotype was recorded at least ten times. The clone's antigen remains unknown. Qualities for individual bases were not recorded, and no much larger clone is one base off. The chain couples TRBV6-5 to TRBJ2-2; TRBD2 matches 7 bases in the middle. This sequence originates from a donor aged 40 or older with multiple myeloma. Input material: a population of CD138-negative cells sorted from bone marrow. This specimen's cell subset or site label, per the study, means: bone marrow mononuclear cells depleted of CD138+ plasma/myeloma cells by negative magnetic selection. The CDR3 amino acid sequence is: CASSDGGIGELFF. The bases are TGTGCCAGCAGTGACGGGGGGATCGGGGAGCTGTTTTTT.